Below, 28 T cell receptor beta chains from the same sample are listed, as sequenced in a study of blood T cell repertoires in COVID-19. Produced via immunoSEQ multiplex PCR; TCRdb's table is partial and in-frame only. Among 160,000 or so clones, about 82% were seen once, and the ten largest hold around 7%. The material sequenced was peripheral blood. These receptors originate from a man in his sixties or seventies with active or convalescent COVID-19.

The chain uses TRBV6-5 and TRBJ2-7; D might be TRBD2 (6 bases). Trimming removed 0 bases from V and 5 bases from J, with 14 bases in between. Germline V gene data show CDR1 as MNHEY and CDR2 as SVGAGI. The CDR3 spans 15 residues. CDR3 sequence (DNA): TGTGCCAGCAGTTACTCTTGGAGGGCCTCTAACGAGCAGTACTTC. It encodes CASSYSWRASNEQYF.

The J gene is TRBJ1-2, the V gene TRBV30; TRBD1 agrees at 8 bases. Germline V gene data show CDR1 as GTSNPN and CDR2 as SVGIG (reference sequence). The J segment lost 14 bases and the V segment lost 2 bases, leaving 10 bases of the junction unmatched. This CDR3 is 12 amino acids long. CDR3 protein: CAWSNSLDRATF. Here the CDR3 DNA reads TGTGCCTGGAGTAATTCCCTGGACAGGGCTACCTTC.

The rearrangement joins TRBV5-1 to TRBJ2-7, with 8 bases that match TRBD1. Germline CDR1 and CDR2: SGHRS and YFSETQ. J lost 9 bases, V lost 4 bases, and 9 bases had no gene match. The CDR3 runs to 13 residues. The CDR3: CASSTGQGRAQYF. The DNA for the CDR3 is TGCGCCAGCAGCACAGGACAGGGACGGGCGCAGTACTTC.

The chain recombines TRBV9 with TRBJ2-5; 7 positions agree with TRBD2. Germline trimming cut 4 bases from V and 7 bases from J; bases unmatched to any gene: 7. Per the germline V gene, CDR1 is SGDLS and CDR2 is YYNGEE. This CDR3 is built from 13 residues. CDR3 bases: TGTGCCAGCAGCCCCCGGGAGGACCGGACCCAGTACTTC. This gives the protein CASSPREDRTQYF.

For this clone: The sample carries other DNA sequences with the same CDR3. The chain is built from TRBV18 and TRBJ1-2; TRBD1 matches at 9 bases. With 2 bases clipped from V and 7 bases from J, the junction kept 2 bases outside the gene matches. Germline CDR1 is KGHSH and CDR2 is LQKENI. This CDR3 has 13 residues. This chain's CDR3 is CASSPETGGGYTF. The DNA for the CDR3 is TGTGCCAGCTCACCAGAGACAGGGGGTGGCTACACCTTC.

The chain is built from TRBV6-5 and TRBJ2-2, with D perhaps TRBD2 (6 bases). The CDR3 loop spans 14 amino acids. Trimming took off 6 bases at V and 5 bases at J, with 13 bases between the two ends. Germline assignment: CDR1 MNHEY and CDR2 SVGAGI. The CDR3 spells CASSQAGRTGELFF. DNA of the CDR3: TGTGCCAGCAGCCAGGCCGGGAGAACCGGGGAGCTGTTTTTT.

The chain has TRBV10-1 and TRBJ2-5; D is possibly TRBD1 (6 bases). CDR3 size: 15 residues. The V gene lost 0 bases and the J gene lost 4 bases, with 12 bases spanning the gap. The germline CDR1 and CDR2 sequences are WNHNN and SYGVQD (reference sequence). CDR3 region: CASSESPQGGETQYF. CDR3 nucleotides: TGCGCCAGCAGTGAGTCGCCACAGGGTGGAGAGACCCAGTACTTC.

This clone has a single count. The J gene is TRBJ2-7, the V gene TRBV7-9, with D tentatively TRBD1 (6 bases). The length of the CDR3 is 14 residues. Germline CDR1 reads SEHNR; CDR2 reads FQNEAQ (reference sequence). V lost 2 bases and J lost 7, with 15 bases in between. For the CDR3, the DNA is TGTGCCAGCAGCTTATCTGGGGGCCGTGAAGAGCAGTACTTC. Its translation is CASSLSGGREEQYF.

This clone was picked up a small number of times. DNA of the CDR3: TGTGCCAGCAGATCGAGCGGGAGAAGCGCAGATACGCAGTATTTT. Translation gives CASRSSGRSADTQYF. This chain links TRBV7-2 with TRBJ2-3; TRBD2 matches 8 bases. This CDR3 has 15 amino acids. Germline lookup yields CDR1 SGHTA and CDR2 FQGNSA. V lost 6 bases to trimming and J lost 4 bases; unmatched junction nucleotides: 9.

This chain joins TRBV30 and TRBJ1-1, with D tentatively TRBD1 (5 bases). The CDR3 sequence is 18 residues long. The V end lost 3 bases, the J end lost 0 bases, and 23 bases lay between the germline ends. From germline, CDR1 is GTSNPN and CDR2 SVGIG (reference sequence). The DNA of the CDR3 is TGTGCCTGGAGAAGATACCCCGGGGGTCGGTCGGTGAACACTGAAGCTTTCTTT. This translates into CAWRRYPGGRSVNTEAFF.

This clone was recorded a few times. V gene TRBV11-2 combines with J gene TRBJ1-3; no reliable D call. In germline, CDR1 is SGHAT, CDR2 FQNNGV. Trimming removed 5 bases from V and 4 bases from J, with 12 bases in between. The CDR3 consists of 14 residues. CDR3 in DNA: TGTGCCAGCAGCCTTGCCCTCGAGGGAAACACCATATATTTT. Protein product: CASSLALEGNTIYF.

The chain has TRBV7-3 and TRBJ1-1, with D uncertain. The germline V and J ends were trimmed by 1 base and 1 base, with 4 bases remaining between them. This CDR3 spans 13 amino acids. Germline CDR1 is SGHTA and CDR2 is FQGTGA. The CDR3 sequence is CASSLRQNTEAFF. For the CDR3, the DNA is TGTGCCAGCAGCTTAAGGCAGAACACTGAAGCTTTCTTT. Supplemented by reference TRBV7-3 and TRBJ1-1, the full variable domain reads GAGVSQTPSNKVTEKGKYVELRCDPISGHTALYWYRQSLGQGPEFLIYFQGTGAADDSGLPNDRFFAVRPEGSVSTLKIQRTERGDSAVYLCASSLRQNTEAFFGQGTRLTVV.

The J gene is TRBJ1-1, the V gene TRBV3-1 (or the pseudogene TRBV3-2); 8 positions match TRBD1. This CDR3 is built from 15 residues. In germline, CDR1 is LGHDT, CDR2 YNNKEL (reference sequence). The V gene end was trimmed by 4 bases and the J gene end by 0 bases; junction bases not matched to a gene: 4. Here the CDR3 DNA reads TGTGCCAGCAGCCTAGGGGACAGGCTGAACACTGAAGCTTTCTTT. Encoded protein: CASSLGDRLNTEAFF.

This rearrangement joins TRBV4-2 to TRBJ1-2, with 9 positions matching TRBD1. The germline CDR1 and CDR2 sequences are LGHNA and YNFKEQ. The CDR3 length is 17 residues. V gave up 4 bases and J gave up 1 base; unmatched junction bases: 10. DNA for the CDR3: TGTGCCAGCAGCCTCAACTCCGGGACAGGGCTTAACTATGGCTACACCTTC. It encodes CASSLNSGTGLNYGYTF.

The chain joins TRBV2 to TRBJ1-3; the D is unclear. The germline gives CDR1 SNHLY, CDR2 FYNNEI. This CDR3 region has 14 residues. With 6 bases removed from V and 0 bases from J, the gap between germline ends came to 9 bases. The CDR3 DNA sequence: TGTGCCAGCAGGGCACAGATCTCTGGAAACACCATATATTTT. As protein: CASRAQISGNTIYF.

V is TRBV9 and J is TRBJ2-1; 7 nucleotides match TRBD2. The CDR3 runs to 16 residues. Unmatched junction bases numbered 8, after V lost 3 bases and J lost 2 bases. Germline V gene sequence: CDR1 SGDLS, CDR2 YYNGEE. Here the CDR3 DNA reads TGTGCCAGCAGCGGTGGGAGCGGGAACCCCTACAATGAGCAGTTCTTC. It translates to CASSGGSGNPYNEQFF.

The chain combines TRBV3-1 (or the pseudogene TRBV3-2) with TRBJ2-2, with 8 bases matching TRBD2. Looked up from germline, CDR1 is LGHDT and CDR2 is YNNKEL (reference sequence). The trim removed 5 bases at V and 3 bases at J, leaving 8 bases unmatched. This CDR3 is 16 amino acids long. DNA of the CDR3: TGTGCCAGCAGCTCTCGGGAGGGCCCTCACACCGGGGAGCTGTTTTTT. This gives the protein CASSSREGPHTGELFF.

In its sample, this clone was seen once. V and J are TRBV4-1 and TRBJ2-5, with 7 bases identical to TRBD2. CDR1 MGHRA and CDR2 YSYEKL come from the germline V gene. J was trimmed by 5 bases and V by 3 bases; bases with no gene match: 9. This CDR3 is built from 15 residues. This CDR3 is CASSHSTSSWETQYF. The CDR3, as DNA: TGCGCCAGCAGCCACTCGACTAGCTCGTGGGAGACCCAGTACTTC.

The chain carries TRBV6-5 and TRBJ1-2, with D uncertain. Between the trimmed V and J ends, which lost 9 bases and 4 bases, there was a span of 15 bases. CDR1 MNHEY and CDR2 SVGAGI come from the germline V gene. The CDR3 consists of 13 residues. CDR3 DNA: TGTGCCAGTGGACGGGAGATGGGCTATGGCTACACCTTC. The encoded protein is CASGREMGYGYTF.

The CDR3 here is CSVGGMYQETQYF. CDR3 coding DNA: TGCAGCGTTGGCGGGATGTACCAAGAGACCCAGTACTTC. J is TRBJ2-5 and V is TRBV29-1; D may be TRBD2 (6 bases). Trimming stripped 4 bases from V and 0 bases from J, with 9 bases between. Germline CDR1 SQVTM, CDR2 ANQGSEA. The CDR3 covers 13 residues.

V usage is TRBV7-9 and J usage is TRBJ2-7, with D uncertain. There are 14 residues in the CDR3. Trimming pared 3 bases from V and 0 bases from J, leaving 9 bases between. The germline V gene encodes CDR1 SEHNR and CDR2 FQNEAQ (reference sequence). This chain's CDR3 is CASSFAQVSYEQYF. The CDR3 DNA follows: TGTGCCAGCAGCTTTGCACAAGTCTCCTACGAGCAGTACTTC.

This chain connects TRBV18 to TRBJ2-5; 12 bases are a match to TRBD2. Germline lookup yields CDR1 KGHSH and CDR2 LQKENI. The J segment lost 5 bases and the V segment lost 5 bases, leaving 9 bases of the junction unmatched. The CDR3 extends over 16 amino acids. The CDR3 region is CASSATSGGREETQYF. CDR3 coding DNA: TGTGCCAGCTCAGCGACTAGCGGGGGCCGGGAGGAGACCCAGTACTTC.

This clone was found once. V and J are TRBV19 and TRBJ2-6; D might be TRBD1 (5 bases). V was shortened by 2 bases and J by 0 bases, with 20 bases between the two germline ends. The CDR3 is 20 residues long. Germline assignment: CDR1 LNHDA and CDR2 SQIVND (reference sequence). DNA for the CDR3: TGTGCCAGTAGTATACCCCCAGGCCAAAAAGGGGACTCTGGGGCCAACGTCCTGACTTTC. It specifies CASSIPPGQKGDSGANVLTF.

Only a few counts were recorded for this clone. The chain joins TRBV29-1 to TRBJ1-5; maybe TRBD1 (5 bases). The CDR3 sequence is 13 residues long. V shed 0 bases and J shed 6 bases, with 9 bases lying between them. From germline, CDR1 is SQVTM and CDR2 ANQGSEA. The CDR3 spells CSVEEQAGQPQHF. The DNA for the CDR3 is TGCAGCGTTGAAGAACAGGCCGGTCAGCCCCAGCATTTT.

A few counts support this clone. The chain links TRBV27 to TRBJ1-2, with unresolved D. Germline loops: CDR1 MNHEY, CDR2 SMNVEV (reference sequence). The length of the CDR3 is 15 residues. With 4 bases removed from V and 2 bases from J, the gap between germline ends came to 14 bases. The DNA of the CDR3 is TGTGCCAGCAGTTACTCCTACCGAGAAAACTATGGCTACACCTTC. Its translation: CASSYSYRENYGYTF.

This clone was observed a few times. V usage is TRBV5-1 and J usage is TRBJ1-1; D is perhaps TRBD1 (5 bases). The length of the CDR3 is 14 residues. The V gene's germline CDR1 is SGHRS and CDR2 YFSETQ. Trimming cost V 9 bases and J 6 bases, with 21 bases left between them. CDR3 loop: CATSRYGGGSEAFF. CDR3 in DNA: TGCGCCACTTCGAGGTACGGGGGAGGCTCTGAAGCTTTCTTT. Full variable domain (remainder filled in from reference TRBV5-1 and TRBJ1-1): KAGVTQTPRYLIKTRGQQVTLSCSPISGHRSVSWYQQTPGQGLQFLFEYFSETQRNKGNFPGRFSGRQFSNSRSEMNVSTLELGDSALYLCATSRYGGGSEAFFGQGTRLTVV.

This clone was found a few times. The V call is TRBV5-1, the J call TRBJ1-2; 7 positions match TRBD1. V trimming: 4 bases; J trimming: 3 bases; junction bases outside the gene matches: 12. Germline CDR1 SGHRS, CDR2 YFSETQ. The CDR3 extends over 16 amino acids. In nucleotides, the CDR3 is TGCGCCAGCAGCCTCGGACAGGTAACCTTGGACTATGGCTACACCTTC. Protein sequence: CASSLGQVTLDYGYTF.

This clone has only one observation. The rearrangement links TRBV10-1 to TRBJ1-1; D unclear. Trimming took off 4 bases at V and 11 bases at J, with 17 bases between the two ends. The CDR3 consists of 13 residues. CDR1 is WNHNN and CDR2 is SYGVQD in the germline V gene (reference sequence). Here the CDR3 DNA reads TGCGCCAGCAGTGGGAGGCAGCCCGAGAGGGCTTTCTTT. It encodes CASSGRQPERAFF.